The sequence of this T cell receptor beta chain was determined in a study of blood T cell repertoires in COVID-19 (dated by TCRdb to between 2020 and 2021). Study-wide context: Collaborator samples came from the United States, Italy and Spain and covered acute and convalescent phases of COVID-19. The prospective study material was composed of cDNA or gDNA derived from T cells, B-cell-depleted T cells, or PBMCs. Deeply sampled blood TCRbeta repertoires from subjects exposed to, actively infected with, or recovered from COVID-19 were included in the dataset. The repertoires were released in a freely available public database intended as a resource for research on the immune response to SARS-CoV-2. Samples came from the ongoing ImmuneRACE study (first 160 participants) plus 1,254 subjects from 6 global collaborators. Sample metadata almost always included a de-identified subject ID, COVID-19 status, age in years and sex. Where available, HLA class I and class II types were obtained from metadata supplied by the sample provider rather than from assay-based typing.

Beyond this particular receptor, the publication reports: The amount of clinical and demographic metadata varied by source and participant and was provided uncurated.

TCRbeta CDR3 regions were amplified from genomic DNA by means of the immunoSEQ Assay, a bias-controlled multiplex PCR. The paper's processing steps were these. The number of nucleated cells in each sample was estimated by amplification of reference gene primers within the assay. To quantify the absolute abundance of each unique TCRbeta CDR3 rearrangement, sequence reads were collapsed and filtered. For each sample, productive Simpson clonality was calculated by taking the square root of Simpson's diversity index across productive rearrangements. Held by TCRdb, this immuneACCESS table contains in-frame sequences only and omits some clones. Under half of the omission traces to an unresolved V gene where checked; the cause of the rest is unknown. Clonal size and the V and J genes are those of that table, whereas D and trimming came from the DNA. The table for this sample lists about 73,000 clones; 89% of them were counted only once. The leading ten clones occupy about 10% of the sample.

Its CDR3 holds 14 amino acids, cysteine through phenylalanine. Solely the CDR3 DNA is kept, with 42 bases framed from the first base. For CDR1 and CDR2, the germline V gene lists SGHRS and YFSETQ. Unmatched junction bases come to 5, with V trimmed by 0 bases and J by 6 bases. Whole blood was collected in K2EDTA tubes by collaborating institutions according to the institutions' own protocols. For TCRbeta analysis, collaborators shipped samples as frozen whole blood, isolated PBMCs, or DNA extracted from either of those sample types. Concerning this clone itself: Its antigen remains undetermined. No quality values exist for individual bases; no much larger clone is one base distant.

The chain is encoded by TRBV5-1 joined to TRBJ2-7, and 8 junctional nucleotides match TRBD1. Sequencing used peripheral blood. The receptor was derived from an elderly man with acute or convalescent COVID-19. The CDR3 protein sequence reads: CASSLVPGGFEQYF. The nucleotides are TGCGCCAGCAGCTTGGTCCCAGGGGGCTTCGAGCAGTACTTC. Reference TRBV5-1 and TRBJ2-7 proteins supply the regions before and after the CDR3; the full variable domain is: KAGVTQTPRYLIKTRGQQVTLSCSPISGHRSVSWYQQTPGQGLQFLFEYFSETQRNKGNFPGRFSGRQFSNSRSEMNVSTLELGDSALYLCASSLVPGGFEQYFGPGTRLTVT.